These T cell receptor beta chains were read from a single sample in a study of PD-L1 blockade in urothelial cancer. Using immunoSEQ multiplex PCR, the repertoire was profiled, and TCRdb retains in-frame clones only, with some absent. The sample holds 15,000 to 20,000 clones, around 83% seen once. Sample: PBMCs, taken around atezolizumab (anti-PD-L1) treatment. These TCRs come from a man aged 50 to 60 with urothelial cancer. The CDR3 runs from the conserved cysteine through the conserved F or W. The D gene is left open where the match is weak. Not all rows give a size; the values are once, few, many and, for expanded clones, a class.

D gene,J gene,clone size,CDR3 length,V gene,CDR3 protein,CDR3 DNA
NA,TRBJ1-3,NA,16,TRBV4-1,CASSQTSAGSGNTIYF,TGCGCCAGCAGCCAAACGTCAGCCGGGTCTGGAAACACCATATATTTT
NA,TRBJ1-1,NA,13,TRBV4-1,CASGDRVNTEAFF,TGCGCCAGCGGAGACAGAGTCAACACTGAAGCTTTCTTT
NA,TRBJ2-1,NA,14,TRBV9,CASSPWGGPNEQFF,TGTGCCAGCAGCCCCTGGGGGGGGCCCAATGAGCAGTTCTTC
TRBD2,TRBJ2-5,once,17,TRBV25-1,CASSEVRRGMGVETQYF,TGTGCCAGCAGTGAGGTTCGGCGGGGGATGGGAGTGGAGACCCAGTACTTC
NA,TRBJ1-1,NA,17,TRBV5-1,CASSSSGVNSMNTEAFF,TGCGCCAGCAGCTCGTCAGGGGTTAACTCCATGAACACTGAAGCTTTCTTT
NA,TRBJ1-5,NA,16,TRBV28,CASSTPSRGAGKPQHF,TGTGCCAGCAGTACCCCGTCCCGGGGTGCCGGGAAGCCCCAGCATTTT
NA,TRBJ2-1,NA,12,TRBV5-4,CASSLAGNEQFF,TGTGCCAGCAGCTTGGCGGGGAATGAGCAGTTCTTC
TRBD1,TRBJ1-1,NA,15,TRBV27,CASSWAPTGRTEAFF,TGTGCCAGCAGTTGGGCTCCGACAGGGCGGACTGAAGCTTTCTTT
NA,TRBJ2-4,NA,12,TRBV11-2,CASSHALNIQYF,TGTGCCAGCAGCCATGCGCTAAACATTCAGTACTTC
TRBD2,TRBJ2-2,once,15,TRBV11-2,CASSWRVGGTGELFF,TGTGCCAGCAGCTGGCGGGTGGGAGGGACCGGGGAGCTGTTTTTT
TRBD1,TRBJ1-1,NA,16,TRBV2,CASTTGTGGWNTEAFF,TGTGCCAGCACCACCGGGACAGGGGGATGGAACACTGAAGCTTTCTTT
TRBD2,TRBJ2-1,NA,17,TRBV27,CASSFRLGGSTYNEQFF,TGTGCCAGCAGTTTTAGATTAGGCGGGAGCACCTACAATGAGCAGTTCTTC
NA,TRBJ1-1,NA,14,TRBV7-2,CASTLARPGTEAFF,TGTGCCAGCACCCTCGCCCGACCGGGGACTGAAGCTTTCTTT
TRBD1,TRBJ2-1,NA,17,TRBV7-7,CASSPGTGGRWGNEQFF,TGTGCTAGCAGCCCAGGGACAGGGGGCCGTTGGGGCAATGAGCAGTTCTTC
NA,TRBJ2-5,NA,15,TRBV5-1,CASSLGDRFQETQYF,TGCGCCAGCAGCTTGGGCGACAGGTTCCAAGAGACCCAGTACTTC
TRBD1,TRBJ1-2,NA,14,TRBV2,CASTGQGPIYGYTF,TGTGCCAGCACTGGACAGGGACCTATATATGGCTACACCTTC
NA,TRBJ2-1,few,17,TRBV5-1,CASSLGGASEGQNEQFF,TGCGCCAGCAGCTTGGGCGGGGCTAGCGAGGGACAGAATGAGCAGTTCTTC
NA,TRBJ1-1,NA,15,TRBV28,CASSLYRATNTEAFF,TGTGCCAGCAGTTTATACAGGGCCACGAACACTGAAGCTTTCTTT
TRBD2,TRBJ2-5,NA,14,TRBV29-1,CSVKLAGGLETQYF,TGCAGCGTTAAACTAGCGGGGGGGCTGGAGACCCAGTACTTC
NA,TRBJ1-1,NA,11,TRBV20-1,CSARPDSRAFF,TGCAGTGCTAGACCGGACAGCCGAGCTTTCTTT
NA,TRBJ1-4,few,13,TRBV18,CASSLDSNEKLFF,TGTGCCAGCTCGCTGGACAGTAATGAAAAACTGTTTTTT
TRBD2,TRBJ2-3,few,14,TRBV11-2,CASSLGGGTDTQYF,TGTGCCAGCAGCTTAGGGGGGGGGACAGATACGCAGTATTTT
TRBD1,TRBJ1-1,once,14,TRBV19,CASSPDRGNTEAFF,TGTGCCAGTAGTCCAGACAGGGGGAACACTGAAGCTTTCTTT
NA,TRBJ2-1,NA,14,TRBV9,CASGRLGTRNEQFF,TGTGCCAGCGGGAGACTAGGGACGCGAAATGAGCAGTTCTTC
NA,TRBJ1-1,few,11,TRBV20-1,CSEQRGTEAFF,TGCAGTGAGCAAAGGGGCACTGAAGCTTTCTTT
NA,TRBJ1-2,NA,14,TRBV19,CASSIESGARGYTF,TGTGCCAGTAGTATAGAATCAGGGGCGCGGGGCTACACCTTC
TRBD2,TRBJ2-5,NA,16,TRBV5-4,CASSLGTSDFQETQYF,TGTGCCAGCAGCTTGGGGACTAGCGACTTCCAAGAGACCCAGTACTTC
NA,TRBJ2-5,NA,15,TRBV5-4,CASSSDFQPQETQYF,TGTGCCAGCAGCTCTGACTTTCAACCCCAAGAGACCCAGTACTTC
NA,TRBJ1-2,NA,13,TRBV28,CASSPQGNAGYTF,TGTGCCAGCAGCCCTCAGGGAAACGCTGGCTACACCTTC
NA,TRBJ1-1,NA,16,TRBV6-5,CASSYLGGDQNTEAFF,TGTGCCAGCAGTTACTTGGGAGGGGACCAGAACACTGAAGCTTTCTTT
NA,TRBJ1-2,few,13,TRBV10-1,CASNYPICYGYTF,TGCGCCAGCAATTATCCTATTTGCTATGGCTACACCTTC
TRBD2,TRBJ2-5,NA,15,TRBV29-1,CSGIDTSGIEETQYF,TGCAGCGGAATCGATACCAGCGGGATTGAAGAGACCCAGTACTTC
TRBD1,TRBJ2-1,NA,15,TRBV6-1,CASSAGTGYYNEQFF,TGTGCCAGCAGTGCAGGGACAGGGTATTACAATGAGCAGTTCTTC
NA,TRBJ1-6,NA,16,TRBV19,CASRAGRSSYNSPLHF,TGTGCCTCAAGGGCTGGGAGGAGCTCCTATAATTCACCCCTCCACTTT
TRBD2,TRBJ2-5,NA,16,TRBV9,CASSAAPRAGGETQYF,TGTGCCAGCAGCGCTGCCCCTAGAGCGGGGGGGGAGACCCAGTACTTC
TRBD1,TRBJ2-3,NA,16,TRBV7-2,CASSSETGISTDTQYF,TGTGCCAGCAGCTCTGAGACAGGGATTAGCACAGATACGCAGTATTTT
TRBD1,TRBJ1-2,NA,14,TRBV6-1,CASSPTGGSYGYTF,TGTGCCAGCAGTCCGACAGGGGGCAGCTATGGCTACACCTTC
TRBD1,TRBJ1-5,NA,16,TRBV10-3,CAISESGTGGNQPQHF,TGTGCCATCAGTGAGTCCGGGACAGGGGGCAATCAGCCCCAGCATTTT
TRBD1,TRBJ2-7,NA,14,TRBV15,CATSREGQAYEQYF,TGTGCCACCAGCAGAGAGGGACAGGCCTACGAGCAGTACTTC
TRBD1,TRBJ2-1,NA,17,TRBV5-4,CASSGGSWTGLNNEQFF,TGTGCCAGCAGCGGGGGTAGTTGGACAGGGTTAAACAATGAGCAGTTCTTC